This is a list of T cell receptor beta chains from one sample in a study of blood T cell repertoires in COVID-19. Using immunoSEQ multiplex PCR, the repertoire was profiled, and TCRdb retains in-frame clones only, with some absent. Among some 100,000 clones, less than 85% were seen once, and the ten largest hold 18%. The specimen sequenced was peripheral blood. The source of these receptors is a woman aged 55 to 70 with acute or convalescent COVID-19. The CDR3 runs from the conserved cysteine through the conserved F or W. A D gene is named only where the DNA matches it firmly. Expanded clones get a size class; other rows say once, few or many, or leave the size out.

d_gene | j_gene | v_gene | abundance | CDR3aa | CDR3nt
TRBD2 | TRBJ2-1 | TRBV7-9 | - | CASSSPGWEGNEQFF | TGTGCCAGCAGCTCCCCCGGGTGGGAGGGGAATGAGCAGTTCTTC
- | TRBJ2-2 | TRBV7-8 | - | CASSANPSGATARTGELFF | TGTGCCAGCAGCGCAAACCCGTCAGGGGCCACGGCGAGAACCGGGGAGCTGTTTTTT
TRBD2 | TRBJ2-2 | TRBV5-4 | - | CASSLGLVAGGHTGELFF | TGTGCCAGCAGCTTGGGCCTAGTAGCGGGAGGCCACACCGGGGAGCTGTTTTTT
- | TRBJ1-5 | TRBV29-1 | - | CSVGGPGGKNQPQHF | TGCAGCGTTGGGGGACCGGGAGGGAAAAATCAGCCCCAGCATTTT
TRBD1 | TRBJ1-5 | TRBV6-1 | once | CASSGLGQGRDQPQHF | TGTGCCAGCAGTGGATTGGGACAGGGAAGAGATCAGCCCCAGCATTTT
TRBD2 | TRBJ2-7 | TRBV18 | - | CASSPVSSGSGEQYF | TGTGCCAGCTCACCGGTATCAAGCGGGAGTGGTGAGCAGTACTTC
TRBD2 | TRBJ2-3 | TRBV19 | - | CASSIAGGRTDTQYF | TGTGCCAGTAGTATAGCGGGGGGGCGCACAGATACGCAGTATTTT
- | TRBJ1-1 | TRBV30 | - | CAWREQGRYTEAFF | TGTGCCTGGAGGGAACAGGGAAGGTACACTGAAGCTTTCTTT
TRBD1 | TRBJ2-2 | TRBV6-5 | - | CASSYTGTGAGELFF | TGTGCCAGCAGTTACACCGGGACAGGGGCCGGGGAGCTGTTTTTT
- | TRBJ2-7 | TRBV3-1/TRBV3-2 | few | CASSHSGRGDEQYF | TGTGCCAGCAGCCACAGCGGGCGAGGAGACGAGCAGTACTTC
- | TRBJ1-5 | TRBV27 | few | CASRTLTGLNQPQHF | TGTGCCAGCCGAACTTTAACAGGGCTTAATCAGCCCCAGCATTTT
- | TRBJ2-5 | TRBV11-1 | - | CASSLSRHQETQYF | TGTGCCAGCAGCTTATCGCGCCACCAAGAGACCCAGTACTTC